Following are 14 T cell receptor beta chains from one sample sequenced in a study of OX40 agonist ivuxolimab in advanced cancers. Clones were read by immunoSEQ multiplex PCR, and TCRdb kept only the in-frame ones, dropping some. The data show almost 90,000 clones, about nine tenths seen once. Sequencing was performed on CD4+ or CD8+ T cells sorted from blood, taken in a trial of the OX40 agonist ivuxolimab. The receptors originated from an adult with an advanced solid tumor such as melanoma, head and neck, liver or kidney cancer.

The rearrangement links TRBV7-3 to TRBJ2-1; D remains ambiguous. Trimming took 5 bases from V and 4 from J, leaving 9 bases between them. The CDR3 loop spans 13 amino acids. Per germline, CDR1 SGHTA and CDR2 FQGTGA. In DNA form, the CDR3 reads TGTGCCAGCAGCCTGGACGGATACAATGAGCAGTTCTTC. This codes for CASSLDGYNEQFF.

This CDR3 reads CSVASDGSGELFF. In DNA form, the CDR3 reads TGCAGCGTAGCCTCCGACGGATCCGGGGAGCTGTTTTTT. The chain has TRBV29-1 and TRBJ2-2; D is unclear. V was pared by 6 bases and J by 6 bases, with 14 bases between. The V gene's germline CDR1 is SQVTM and CDR2 ANQGSEA. The CDR3 covers 13 residues.

The chain employs TRBV7-2 and TRBJ2-5; D ambiguous. Between the trimmed V and J ends, which lost 4 bases and 3 bases, there was a span of 15 bases. This CDR3 has 15 residues. CDR1 is SGHTA and CDR2 is FQGNSA in the germline V gene. CDR3 coding DNA: TGTGCCAGCAGCTCGTTGCCCCCGGGCGAAGAGACCCAGTACTTC. This sequence encodes CASSSLPPGEETQYF.

This chain joins TRBV2 and TRBJ1-1; D call uncertain. Germline values: CDR1 SNHLY, CDR2 FYNNEI. Between the trimmed V and J ends, which lost 3 bases and 3 bases, there was a span of 5 bases. CDR3 size: 12 residues. In nucleotides, the CDR3 is TGTGCCAGCAGTGACAGCTACACTGAAGCTTTCTTT. Amino acids: CASSDSYTEAFF.

The chain joins TRBV18 to TRBJ2-3; 7 bases fit TRBD2. The CDR3 length is 16 residues. The J segment lost 5 bases and the V segment lost 6 bases, leaving 14 bases of the junction unmatched. Germline loops: CDR1 KGHSH, CDR2 LQKENI. CDR3: CASSAAGVDGQDTQYF. The DNA for the CDR3 is TGTGCCAGCTCTGCGGCGGGGGTGGATGGGCAAGATACGCAGTATTTT.

The V call is TRBV5-1, the J call TRBJ2-7; the D is unclear. The CDR3 is made up of 13 amino acids. The germline V gene has CDR1 SGHRS and CDR2 YFSETQ. With 2 bases removed from V and 3 bases from J, the gap between germline ends came to 9 bases. DNA for the CDR3: TGCGCCAGCAGCTTAGGTCAGAACTACGAGCAGTACTTC. Protein product: CASSLGQNYEQYF. The full variable domain, its missing parts supplied by reference TRBV5-1 and TRBJ2-7, is KAGVTQTPRYLIKTRGQQVTLSCSPISGHRSVSWYQQTPGQGLQFLFEYFSETQRNKGNFPGRFSGRQFSNSRSEMNVSTLELGDSALYLCASSLGQNYEQYFGPGTRLTVT.

V is TRBV7-9 and J is TRBJ1-1; D is uncertain. V lost 5 bases to trimming and J lost 1 base, with 11 bases between them. CDR1 and CDR2 (germline): SEHNR, FQNEAQ (reference sequence). This CDR3 contains 14 residues. The CDR3 DNA follows: TGTGCCAGCAGCCTCCGGGCGGAGAACACTGAAGCTTTCTTT. Translation: CASSLRAENTEAFF.

The chain joins TRBV7-2 to TRBJ1-4; possible D gene TRBD1, 6 bases. The CDR3 has 15 residues. The germline V and J ends were trimmed by 5 bases and 5 bases, with 15 bases remaining between them. Germline V gene data show CDR1 as SGHTA and CDR2 as FQGNSA. CDR3: CASSPPGTPNEKLFF. CDR3 in DNA: TGTGCCAGCAGCCCACCCGGGACACCAAATGAAAAACTGTTTTTT.

This clone was detected only once. The rearrangement uses TRBV5-1 and TRBJ2-7; a weak D match, TRBD1 (6 bases). The V gene lost 0 bases and the J gene lost 3 bases, with 10 bases spanning the gap. Germline CDR1 SGHRS, CDR2 YFSETQ. The CDR3 runs 14 residues. The CDR3, as DNA: TGCGCCAGCAGCTTGGACAGGGAAAACTACGAGCAGTACTTC. Its translation is CASSLDRENYEQYF.

The chain uses TRBV5-1 and TRBJ2-3; D gene uncertain. The ends were cut back, 0 bases at V and 4 bases at J, with 6 bases in the middle. The CDR3 runs 13 residues. Germline V gives CDR1 SGHRS, CDR2 YFSETQ. The DNA for the CDR3 is TGCGCCAGCAGCTTGGATCAAGCAGATACGCAGTATTTT. Encoded protein: CASSLDQADTQYF. The whole variable domain, filled in from reference TRBV5-1 and TRBJ2-3, reads KAGVTQTPRYLIKTRGQQVTLSCSPISGHRSVSWYQQTPGQGLQFLFEYFSETQRNKGNFPGRFSGRQFSNSRSEMNVSTLELGDSALYLCASSLDQADTQYFGPGTRLTVL.

This chain joins TRBV9 and TRBJ2-7; 9 bases are shared with TRBD1. V trimming: 4 bases; J trimming: 1 base; junction bases outside the gene matches: 6. Germline-derived CDR1 and CDR2 are SGDLS and YYNGEE. There are 15 residues in the CDR3. The CDR3 region is CASSPRDRVSYEQYF. In DNA, the CDR3 is TGTGCCAGCAGCCCCCGGGACAGGGTTTCCTACGAGCAGTACTTC.

The chain joins TRBV5-1 to TRBJ2-1; 12 bases are a match to TRBD2. V shed 1 base, J shed 5 bases, and the junction held 1 base outside the gene matches. Germline V gives CDR1 SGHRS, CDR2 YFSETQ. CDR3 length: 15 residues. CDR3 sequence: CASSLRLAGDNEQFF. CDR3 nucleotides: TGCGCCAGCAGCTTGCGACTAGCGGGAGACAATGAGCAGTTCTTC.

CDR3 sequence: CAVAGSSTEAFF. The CDR3 DNA reads TGTGCCGTCGCCGGGTCCAGCACTGAAGCTTTCTTT. V usage is TRBV10-3 and J usage is TRBJ1-1; D is ambiguous. The CDR3 is made up of 12 amino acids. Germline V lookup: CDR1 ENHRY, CDR2 SYGVKD. Trimming pared 11 bases from V and 4 bases from J, leaving 14 bases between.

The chain is built from TRBV6-5 and TRBJ1-1, with D hard to call. CDR1 and CDR2 from the germline V gene are MNHEY and SVGAGI. Trimming removed 2 bases from V and 1 base from J, with 8 bases in between. The CDR3 covers 14 residues. The CDR3 sequence: CASSYEGANTEAFF. CDR3 coding DNA: TGTGCCAGCAGTTACGAGGGAGCGAACACTGAAGCTTTCTTT.